The T cell receptor (beta chain) described here comes from a study of Ad26.COV2.S vaccination and SARS-CoV-2 variants. Germline CDR1 LGHDT, CDR2 YNNKEL (reference sequence). This CDR3 has 16 amino acids. The V gene lost 2 bases and the J gene lost 2 bases, with 16 bases spanning the gap. Assay used: immunoSEQ multiplex PCR; TCRdb lists only in-frame clones, some missing. The sample lists 350,000 to 450,000 clones; around 82% were seen once. Treatment in this sample: some 19 received Ad26.COV2.S at low or high dose, single or two shots; roughly five received placebo; per-sample allocation not given. At day 63 after the first vaccine or placebo injection, samples were drawn. It was an adult aged 18-55 years in Boston who was the donor. To note about this clone: Its specificity is unknown.

The study, taken as a whole, reports: Reports say spike-specific CD8+ and CD4+ T cell responses covered substantial breadth after vaccination. Breadth measured for non-spike TCRs was similar across vaccine and placebo recipients.

This receptor was identified in a person between 18 and 65 years old who received the Ad26.COV2.S COVID-19 vaccine or a placebo. Source: peripheral blood, taken in a trial of Ad26.COV2.S vaccine versus placebo. The rearrangement joins TRBV3-1 (or the pseudogene TRBV3-2) to TRBJ2-7; D not certain. The CDR3 reads CASSQRTTGLTYEQYF. DNA for the CDR3: TGTGCCAGCAGCCAACGCACGACCGGGCTAACCTACGAGCAGTACTTC.